This T cell receptor beta chain was found in a study of CD8+ T cells in alopecia areata. The length of the CDR3 is 14 residues. Germline values: CDR1 SEHNR, CDR2 FQNEAQ (reference sequence). V lost 5 bases to trimming and J lost 11 bases; unmatched junction nucleotides: 9. RNA was extracted and reverse transcribed into cDNA as the sequencing template. TCRdb keeps only in-frame clones here, not all; method: immunoSEQ multiplex PCR. The sample contains 150,000 to 200,000 clones, less than 70% of which appear only once. Indicated treatment: oral pan-JAK inhibitor, 5-10 mg twice daily. Obtained from alopecia areata patients were lesional scalp punch biopsies along with peripheral blood.

This specimen was CD4+ T cells sorted from blood, taken at roughly week 49, from a patient treated with tofacitinib. The sequence was obtained from a human donor with alopecia areata. The genes are TRBV7-9 and TRBJ1-1; 12 positions agree with TRBD1. CDR3 sequence reads: CASSDRDRGRYAFF. CDR3 nucleotide sequence: TGTGCCAGCAGCGACCGGGACAGGGGGCGGTACGCTTTCTTT.